One sample yielded the 32 T cell receptor beta chains listed below, sequenced in a study of T cell repertoires in cytomegalovirus infection. The antigens these receptors bind are not known. One entry per CDR3 protein results from TCRdb running MiXCR on the reads. Altogether about 570,000 distinct CDR3 sequences are present, around 40% being singletons, with the ten largest covering 48%. The sample consisted of cultured PBMCs, taken from culture after CMV antigen stimulation. The receptors stem from a human donor in good health (CMV status not recorded). Some clones in this sample may be carry-over from other donors' samples.

This clonotype was picked up a small number of times. This rearrangement joins TRBV28 to TRBJ2-1; D is unresolved. The CDR3 extends over 16 amino acids. Germline V gene lookup returns CDR1 MDHEN and CDR2 SYDVKM. Trimming removed 5 bases at V and 3 bases at J, with 17 bases between. The CDR3 spells CASSPPRFEIYNEQFF. Written as DNA, the CDR3 is TGTGCCAGCAGTCCCCCGAGGTTTGAAATCTACAATGAGCAGTTCTTC.

This chain joins TRBV6-6 and TRBJ2-1, with D possibly matching TRBD1 (6 bases). CDR3 length equals 16 residues. Germline V gives CDR1 MNHNY, CDR2 SVGAGI (reference sequence). Between the trimmed V and J ends, which lost 0 bases and 0 bases, there was a span of 9 bases. CDR3 sequence (DNA): TGTGCCAGCAGTTACTCAACCAGGGGCTCCTACAATGAGCAGTTCTTC. It yields the protein CASSYSTRGSYNEQFF.

V is TRBV7-2 and J is TRBJ1-2; a weak D match, TRBD1 (5 bases). Germline V CDR1 and CDR2: SGHTA, FQGNSA. The ends were cut back, 1 base at V and 2 bases at J, with 11 bases in the middle. The CDR3 consists of 15 residues. The CDR3 bases are TGTGCCAGCAGCTTAGGTTCGGGACTGAACTATGGCTACACCTTC. This translates into CASSLGSGLNYGYTF.

CDR3: CASSPAVLVRPVDEQFF. CDR3 bases: TGTGCCAGCAGCCCAGCAGTCCTAGTCCGACCAGTGGATGAGCAGTTCTTC. This chain uses TRBV7-9 with TRBJ2-1, with unresolved D. The germline V and J ends were trimmed by 5 bases and 8 bases, with 25 bases remaining between them. The CDR3 extends over 17 amino acids. Germline V gives CDR1 SEHNR, CDR2 FQNEAQ (reference sequence).

In this sample, this clonotype turned up a few times. The J gene is TRBJ2-3, the V gene TRBV19, with D unresolved. CDR3 size: 13 residues. V dropped 4 bases and J dropped 1 base, with 6 bases sitting between them. Germline lookup yields CDR1 LNHDA and CDR2 SQIVND (reference sequence). The CDR3 spells CASSNSRTDTQYF. In DNA, the CDR3 is TGTGCCAGTAGTAATTCCCGCACAGATACGCAGTATTTT.

The V call is TRBV12-3 or TRBV12-4, the J call TRBJ2-3, with 8 bases matching TRBD2. The CDR3 consists of 16 residues. The trim removed 6 bases at V and 5 bases at J, leaving 13 bases unmatched. In DNA form, the CDR3 reads TGTGCCAGCAGCCCCCCCACGAGCGGGAGTAAAGATACGCAGTATTTT. This codes for CASSPPTSGSKDTQYF.

This clonotype was recorded only once. The rearrangement joins TRBV5-8 to TRBJ1-6; D is possibly TRBD1 (5 bases). The CDR3 length is 15 residues. Looked up from germline, CDR1 is SGHTS and CDR2 is YDEGEE. Trimming shortened V by 4 bases and J by 2 bases, and 10 bases separated the two germline ends. The CDR3 region has the DNA TGTGCCAGCAGCGACACAGGAGCCTATAATTCACCCCTCCACTTT. It encodes CASSDTGAYNSPLHF.

This clonotype has only a few counts. V and J are TRBV12-3 or TRBV12-4 and TRBJ2-7, with 9 positions matching TRBD1. The CDR3 has 16 amino acids. V lost 6 bases and J lost 3; bases outside the gene matches: 12. CDR3 in amino acids: CASSTSAGQGLYEQYF. The DNA for the CDR3 is TGTGCCAGCAGCACCTCGGCGGGACAGGGCCTCTACGAGCAGTACTTC.

This clonotype was observed a few times. This rearrangement joins TRBV7-2 to TRBJ2-7; 7 positions agree with TRBD1. Trimming at V came to 4 bases and at J to 4 bases, leaving 10 bases not matched to a gene. The CDR3 runs 15 residues. In germline, CDR1 is SGHTA, CDR2 FQGNSA. This CDR3 reads CASSSTPGTVYEQYF. The CDR3 DNA reads as TGTGCCAGCAGCTCTACTCCCGGGACAGTATACGAGCAGTACTTC.

This clonotype was observed at least ten times. The CDR3 coding sequence is TGTGCCAGCAGCTTAGTACGGGAGAGGAATGAGCAGTTCTTC. It specifies CASSLVRERNEQFF. The V call is TRBV7-6, the J call TRBJ2-1, with D perhaps matching TRBD2 (6 bases). The CDR3 covers 14 residues. Germline CDR1 is SGHVS and CDR2 is FNYEAQ. Trimming shortened V by 1 base and J by 7 bases, and 11 bases separated the two germline ends. The whole variable domain, filled in from reference TRBV7-6 and TRBJ2-1, reads GAGVSQSPRYKVTKRGQDVALRCDPISGHVSLYWYRQALGQGPEFLTYFNYEAQQDKSGLPNDRFSAERPEGSISTLTIQRTEQRDSAMYRCASSLVRERNEQFFGPGTRLTVL.

The J gene is TRBJ2-3, the V gene TRBV15, with a tentative D call TRBD2 (6 bases). This CDR3 comprises 15 residues. CDR1 and CDR2 from the germline V gene are LNHNV and YYDKDF (reference sequence). Trimming pared 5 bases from V and 1 base from J, leaving 13 bases between. The CDR3 nucleotides are TGTGCCACCAGCGTAACGAGACTAGGCACAGATACGCAGTATTTT. It codes for CATSVTRLGTDTQYF.

This rearrangement joins TRBV6-6 to TRBJ1-1, with a possible D match to TRBD1 (5 bases). CDR3 length equals 13 residues. Germline V gene lookup returns CDR1 MNHNY and CDR2 SVGAGI (reference sequence). Trimming removed 7 bases from V and 4 bases from J, with 13 bases in between. The CDR3 coding sequence is TGTGCCAGCACCCGACCTGGGGGCACTGAAGCTTTCTTT. Translated: CASTRPGGTEAFF.

The J gene is TRBJ2-3, the V gene TRBV2, with no clear D. Per the germline V gene, CDR1 is SNHLY and CDR2 is FYNNEI. There are 14 residues in the CDR3. Between the trimmed V and J ends, which lost 11 bases and 0 bases, there was a span of 15 bases. CDR3 amino acids: CAAVRDISTDTQYF. CDR3 coding DNA: TGTGCCGCTGTGAGAGACATTAGCACAGATACGCAGTATTTT.

V and J are TRBV24-1 and TRBJ2-1, with D possibly matching TRBD1 (6 bases). Trimming stripped 9 bases from V and 2 bases from J, with 13 bases between. The CDR3 contains 14 residues. Looked up from germline, CDR1 is KGHDR and CDR2 is SFDVKD. CDR3 protein: CATGPGTPYNEQFF. Here the CDR3 DNA reads TGTGCCACCGGACCCGGGACACCCTACAATGAGCAGTTCTTC.

This clonotype appeared many times. V is TRBV7-2 and J is TRBJ2-2, with D perhaps matching TRBD2 (7 bases). V was cut by 2 bases and J by 6 bases, with 10 bases left in between. Germline V gives CDR1 SGHTA, CDR2 FQGNSA. The CDR3 is 14 amino acids. CDR3 sequence: CASSLTGGPGELFF. CDR3 DNA: TGTGCCAGCAGCTTAACCGGGGGGCCCGGGGAGCTGTTTTTT.

This clonotype was picked up many times. The rearrangement uses TRBV7-6 and TRBJ2-5; TRBD1 might be the D (6 bases). Germline-derived CDR1 and CDR2 are SGHVS and FNYEAQ. The length of the CDR3 is 14 residues. The V and J ends lost 5 bases and 1 base respectively, with 11 bases between them. In nucleotides, the CDR3 is TGTGCCAGCAGCAACAGGGAGAGCCAAGAGACCCAGTACTTC. This sequence encodes CASSNRESQETQYF.

The rearrangement joins TRBV7-2 to TRBJ2-2, with D unclear. CDR1 is SGHTA, CDR2 FQGNSA, per germline. The CDR3 has 14 residues. Trimming took off 1 base at V and 4 bases at J, with 7 bases between the two ends. The CDR3 sequence is CASSLGFGTGELFF. CDR3 nucleotide sequence: TGTGCCAGCAGCTTAGGCTTCGGCACCGGGGAGCTGTTTTTT.

The V and J genes are TRBV7-6 and TRBJ1-5; D remains unclear. CDR1 is SGHVS and CDR2 is FNYEAQ in the germline V gene. The CDR3 spans 15 residues. V lost 5 bases to trimming and J lost 3 bases, with 14 bases between them. CDR3 sequence: CASSPDSGSNQPQHF. The CDR3 DNA reads as TGTGCCAGCAGCCCCGATAGCGGGTCCAATCAGCCCCAGCATTTT.

This clonotype came up a few times. The CDR3 bases are TGTGCCAGCAGTCGGGACCTGGATCAGCCCCAGCATTTT. It is translated as CASSRDLDQPQHF. The chain uses TRBV6-1 and TRBJ1-5; TRBD1 is a possible D gene (5 bases). V gave up 5 bases and J gave up 5 bases, with 10 bases separating them. Germline loops: CDR1 MNHNS, CDR2 SASEGT. This CDR3 has 13 amino acids.

Of note for this clonotype: One end of the junction does not line up with germline, which may come from a read error. The chain uses TRBV7-2 and TRBJ1-3; D is perhaps TRBD1 (5 bases). CDR1 is SGHTA, CDR2 FQGNSA, per germline. The CDR3 has 17 amino acids. CDR3 in amino acids: CASSRAGTASSENTIYF. The CDR3 region has the DNA TGTGCCAGCAGCCGGGCAGGGACGGCTAGCTCTGAAAACACCATATATTTT.

This chain connects TRBV5-1 to TRBJ1-2; 8 bases are shared with TRBD1. With 3 bases clipped from V and 7 bases from J, the junction kept 20 bases outside the gene matches. The length of the CDR3 is 18 residues. Germline V lookup: CDR1 SGHRS, CDR2 YFSETQ. CDR3 nucleotides: TGCGCCAGCAGCTCCTCCATCGCAGGGGGCTTCGACCAACCTGGCTACACCTTC. This sequence encodes CASSSSIAGGFDQPGYTF.

This clonotype was counted ten times or more. The rearrangement links TRBV7-8 to TRBJ1-3, with no clear D. V was clipped by 5 bases and J by 4 bases, with 9 bases between them. Germline V gives CDR1 SGHVS, CDR2 FQNEAQ. The CDR3 runs to 13 residues. In DNA form, the CDR3 reads TGTGCCAGCAGCCCTATGGGGGGAAACACCATATATTTT. It codes for CASSPMGGNTIYF.

This rearrangement joins TRBV28 to TRBJ2-1, with D maybe TRBD2 (7 bases). V gave up 6 bases and J gave up 8 bases, with 23 bases separating them. This CDR3 comprises 16 residues. Looked up from germline, CDR1 is MDHEN and CDR2 is SYDVKM. The CDR3 coding sequence is TGTGCCAGCAGCCTAGGGTTGGGGGGGGCGGGCGATGAGCAGTTCTTC. Translating gives CASSLGLGGAGDEQFF.

This clonotype was picked up many times. The J gene is TRBJ2-3, the V gene TRBV7-2; no reliable D call. V was shortened by 1 base and J by 2 bases, with 10 bases between the two germline ends. CDR1 is SGHTA and CDR2 is FQGNSA in the germline V gene. This CDR3 is 15 amino acids long. In nucleotides, the CDR3 is TGTGCCAGCAGCTTAGTCGTGCTTTCCACAGATACGCAGTATTTT. Translation: CASSLVVLSTDTQYF.

This clonotype was counted between two and nine times. The genes are TRBV27 and TRBJ2-2, with 9 bases aligning to TRBD2. Germline lookup yields CDR1 MNHEY and CDR2 SMNVEV (reference sequence). V trimming: 8 bases; J trimming: 0 bases; junction bases outside the gene matches: 19. CDR3 length: 20 amino acids. The CDR3 sequence: CASRPLGLKSGRTNTGELFF. The DNA of the CDR3 is TGTGCCAGCCGCCCCTTGGGGTTGAAGAGCGGGAGGACGAACACCGGGGAGCTGTTTTTT.

J is TRBJ2-3 and V is TRBV3-1, with TRBD1 matching over 7 bases. There are 16 residues in the CDR3. V shed 4 bases and J 2 bases; nucleotides not matched to a gene: 9. The germline CDR1 and CDR2 sequences are LGHDT and YNNKEL (reference sequence). CDR3 sequence (DNA): TGTGCCAGCAGCCCATGGGACAGACAGCTCACAGATACGCAGTATTTT. This sequence encodes CASSPWDRQLTDTQYF.

This clonotype was seen a handful of times. The gene calls are TRBV19 and TRBJ1-5; 7 bases agree with TRBD1. Germline trimming cut 4 bases from V and 1 base from J; bases unmatched to any gene: 4. Germline CDR1 reads LNHDA; CDR2 reads SQIVND (reference sequence). The CDR3 totals 15 residues. The CDR3, as DNA: TGTGCCAGTAGTAGGGGACAGAAAAGCAATCAGCCCCAGCATTTT. Amino acid sequence: CASSRGQKSNQPQHF.

The chain employs TRBV10-3 and TRBJ1-1; possible D gene TRBD1, 6 bases. V gave up 7 bases and J gave up 1 base, with 13 bases separating them. From germline, CDR1 is ENHRY and CDR2 SYGVKD. The CDR3 has 14 residues. CDR3 in DNA: TGTGCCATCAAGATGGGACACTCGAACACTGAAGCTTTCTTT. Translation gives CAIKMGHSNTEAFF.

This clonotype was seen a few times. The chain employs TRBV2 and TRBJ2-4; 10 bases match TRBD1. Looked up from germline, CDR1 is SNHLY and CDR2 is FYNNEI. The CDR3 loop spans 17 amino acids. The J segment lost 0 bases and the V segment lost 8 bases, leaving 10 bases of the junction unmatched. The CDR3 loop reads CASYQTGGDLAKNIQYF. DNA of the CDR3: TGTGCCAGCTATCAGACAGGGGGCGACTTAGCCAAAAACATTCAGTACTTC. The whole variable domain, filled in from reference TRBV2 and TRBJ2-4, reads EPEVTQTPSHQVTQMGQEVILRCVPISNHLYFYWYRQILGQKVEFLVSFYNNEISEKSEIFDDQFSVERPDGSNFTLKIRSTKLEDSAMYFCASYQTGGDLAKNIQYFGAGTRLSVL.

This clonotype was observed once. The rearrangement uses TRBV20-1 and TRBJ1-6; D possibly corresponds to TRBD1 (5 bases). V was pared by 3 bases and J by 8 bases, with 11 bases between. CDR1 and CDR2 from the germline V gene are DFQATT and SNEGSKA (reference sequence). This CDR3 has 13 amino acids. DNA of the CDR3: TGCAGTGCTAGTCATGGGGCGGATTCACCCCTCCACTTT. It codes for CSASHGADSPLHF.

This clonotype came up a few times. V gene TRBV7-2 combines with J gene TRBJ2-7; D not resolved. The germline CDR1 and CDR2 sequences are SGHTA and FQGNSA. This CDR3 comprises 13 residues. The V end was cut by 4 bases, the J end by 4 bases, with 11 bases between. CDR3 DNA sequence: TGTGCCAGCAGCTATTTCGGAAATTACGAGCAGTACTTC. This sequence encodes CASSYFGNYEQYF.

This clonotype showed up just a few times. CDR3 nucleotide sequence: TGTGCCAGCAGCTCGACAGGTATCGATCAGCCCCAGCATTTT. Translated: CASSSTGIDQPQHF. The chain joins TRBV7-2 to TRBJ1-5; tentatively, D is TRBD1 (6 bases). Germline CDR1 and CDR2: SGHTA and FQGNSA. V shed 4 bases and J shed 5 bases, with 12 bases lying between them. This CDR3 region has 14 residues.